The 29 T cell receptor beta chains presented below share a single source sample, sequenced in a study of blood T cells in healthy people across ages. For the second PCR, which ran for about 6 to 11 cycles, a sample-barcoded 5' primer and a J-beta primer mix were used. MiXCR, run by TCRdb on the 5' RACE reads, gives a single entry per CDR3 protein. The sample has 2 million or so distinct CDR3 sequences, around half seen once. The source material was blood. These receptors were taken from a woman aged 40 to 49 in good health.

This chain joins TRBV24-1 and TRBJ1-5; no definite D call. Trimming cost V 9 bases and J 7 bases, with 3 bases left between them. Germline CDR1 is KGHDR and CDR2 is SFDVKD. This CDR3 region has 9 residues. CDR3 sequence (DNA): TGTGCCACCCTCCAGCCCCAGCATTTT. Translating gives CATLQPQHF.

This rearrangement joins TRBV15 to TRBJ2-3; D remains ambiguous. CDR3 length: 14 amino acids. The germline V gene has CDR1 LNHNV and CDR2 YYDKDF (reference sequence). V was cut by 6 bases and J by 0 bases, with 10 bases left in between. For the CDR3, the DNA is TGTGCCACCAGAAGTGGGCTAAGCACAGATACGCAGTATTTT. This sequence encodes CATRSGLSTDTQYF.

This clonotype was detected only a few times. The V call is TRBV20-1, the J call TRBJ2-4; 11 positions agree with TRBD2. This CDR3 is 19 amino acids long. Germline CDR1 and CDR2: DFQATT and SNEGSKA (reference sequence). This CDR3 is CSAPPLGLAESLAKNIQYF. The CDR3 nucleotides are TGCAGCGCACCACCCCTGGGACTAGCGGAAAGCTTAGCCAAAAACATTCAGTACTTC.

This clonotype has only a few counts. The rearrangement joins TRBV5-1 to TRBJ2-7, with a tentative D call TRBD1 (6 bases). Germline V gives CDR1 SGHRS, CDR2 YFSETQ. The ends were cut back, 4 bases at V and 1 base at J, with 21 bases in the middle. The CDR3 loop spans 17 amino acids. CDR3 in amino acids: CASSPGQISLSSYEQYF. The CDR3 DNA is TGCGCCAGCAGCCCTGGACAGATATCCCTATCTTCCTACGAGCAGTACTTC.

This clonotype was seen a few times. J is TRBJ2-3 and V is TRBV6-1; 7 bases align to TRBD2. Germline assignment: CDR1 MNHNS and CDR2 SASEGT. CDR3 length: 18 amino acids. The junction had 14 bases not matched to a gene; V was cut back by 3 bases and J by 2 bases. The CDR3 is CASSEGGQLGDYTDTQYF. CDR3 bases: TGTGCCAGCAGTGAGGGAGGGCAGCTCGGGGACTACACAGATACGCAGTATTTT.

This clonotype appeared a few times. A read error may explain this, as a much larger clone is one base away. This chain joins TRBV20-1 and TRBJ2-1; D is undetermined. The germline V gene has CDR1 DFQATT and CDR2 SNEGSKA (reference sequence). Trimming took off 0 bases at V and 0 bases at J, with 6 bases between the two ends. The length of the CDR3 is 14 residues. In DNA form, the CDR3 reads TGCAGTGCTAGAGATCAGAGCTCCTACAATGAGCAGTTCTTC. It codes for CSARDQSSYNEQFF.

This clonotype was seen once. The chain joins TRBV3-1 to TRBJ2-5; D is unresolved. This CDR3 is 12 amino acids long. V gave up 10 bases and J gave up 5 bases, with 14 bases separating them. From germline, CDR1 is LGHDT and CDR2 YNNKEL (reference sequence). This CDR3 reads CATADRRETQYF. DNA of the CDR3: TGTGCCACCGCAGATCGTAGGGAGACCCAGTACTTC.

The chain has TRBV4-1 and TRBJ2-5; D is possibly TRBD2 (5 bases). CDR3 length: 15 amino acids. The V gene's germline CDR1 is MGHRA and CDR2 YSYEKL. Trimming left V 3 bases short and J 3 bases short, with 14 bases between. The CDR3 loop reads CASSQFGMAEETQYF. The CDR3 DNA sequence: TGCGCCAGCAGCCAGTTCGGGATGGCGGAAGAGACCCAGTACTTC.

This clonotype was counted only a few times. The chain uses TRBV29-1 and TRBJ2-5; no clear D. Germline V lookup: CDR1 SQVTM, CDR2 ANQGSEA. The V and J ends lost 7 bases and 4 bases respectively, with 16 bases between them. The CDR3 runs to 13 residues. The CDR3 is CSEKPPGSETQYF. CDR3 bases: TGCAGCGAGAAACCCCCGGGCTCAGAGACCCAGTACTTC. Based on the CDR3 plus reference TRBV29-1 and TRBJ2-5, the full variable domain is SAVISQKPSRDICQRGTSLTIQCQVDSQVTMMFWYRQQPGQSLTLIATANQGSEATYESGFVIDKFPISRPNLTFSTLTVSNMSPEDSSIYLCSEKPPGSETQYFGPGTRLLVL.

The J gene is TRBJ1-2, the V gene TRBV25-1; D may be TRBD1 (6 bases). Germline V gene sequence: CDR1 MGHDK, CDR2 SYGVNS. Between the trimmed V and J ends, which lost 3 bases and 5 bases, there was a span of 10 bases. This CDR3 spans 13 amino acids. The CDR3 DNA follows: TGTGCCAGCAGTGACAGGGGACATTATGGCTACACCTTC. It yields the protein CASSDRGHYGYTF.

Comment on this clonotype: At one boundary the junction diverges from the germline segment, which might be a read error. The V call is TRBV7-7, the J call TRBJ2-3; TRBD1 is a possible D gene (6 bases). The CDR3 spans 15 residues. The germline CDR1 and CDR2 sequences are SSHAT and FNYEAQ (reference sequence). The CDR3 here is CASSLFAGDTDTQYF. CDR3 DNA: TGTGCTAGCAGCTTATTCGCAGGGGACACAGATACGCAGTATTTT. Looking up the rest from reference TRBV7-7 and TRBJ2-3 gives the full variable domain: GAGVSQSPRYKVTKRGQDVTLRCDPISSHATLYWYQQALGQGPEFLTYFNYEAQPDKSGLPSDRFSAERPEGSISTLTIQRTEQRDSAMYRCASSLFAGDTDTQYFGPGTRLTVL.

The chain joins TRBV3-1 to TRBJ2-4, with a possible D match to TRBD2 (6 bases). Per the germline V gene, CDR1 is LGHDT and CDR2 is YNNKEL (reference sequence). Trimming cost V 3 bases and J 13 bases, with 25 bases left between them. CDR3 length equals 16 residues. In DNA, the CDR3 is TGTGCCAGCAGCCAGGAACCCGGGACTCCTAGAATGGCCCAGTACTTC. It translates to CASSQEPGTPRMAQYF.

This clonotype was observed a few times. The J gene is TRBJ2-7, the V gene TRBV7-2, with 9 bases lining up with TRBD1. CDR1 SGHTA and CDR2 FQGNSA come from the germline V gene. The CDR3 totals 15 residues. The ends lost 6 bases at V and 2 bases at J; junction bases unmatched: 8. In nucleotides, the CDR3 is TGTGCCAGCAGACCGGACAGGGGACCTCCCTACGAGCAGTACTTC. Translated, it gives CASRPDRGPPYEQYF.

The CDR3 DNA follows: TGTGCCAGCAGCCCCAACAGGGGAAGCTCTGGGGCCAACGTCCTGACTTTC. Its translation is CASSPNRGSSGANVLTF. The chain recombines TRBV12-3 or TRBV12-4 with TRBJ2-6; 7 positions match TRBD1. The CDR3 runs to 17 residues. V gave up 6 bases and J gave up 0 bases; unmatched junction bases: 8.

V usage is TRBV4-1 and J usage is TRBJ2-1; the D gene is possibly TRBD2 (6 bases). Germline V gene sequence: CDR1 MGHRA, CDR2 YSYEKL. V shed 0 bases and J shed 1 base, with 13 bases lying between them. The CDR3 spans 17 residues. The chain's CDR3 is CASSQDPMGGSYNEQFF. CDR3 nucleotide sequence: TGCGCCAGCAGCCAAGATCCCATGGGAGGATCCTACAATGAGCAGTTCTTC.

This clonotype was seen more than once but under ten times. The V and J genes are TRBV4-1 and TRBJ2-3; D is perhaps TRBD2 (5 bases). The CDR3 contains 14 residues. Germline assignment: CDR1 MGHRA and CDR2 YSYEKL. V lost 2 bases and J lost 2, with 8 bases in between. The DNA of the CDR3 is TGCGCCAGCAGCCAAAGCGGACTCACAGATACGCAGTATTTT. It yields the protein CASSQSGLTDTQYF.

The DNA for the CDR3 is TGCAGTGCTAGGGTCGCGGACTATGGCTACACCTTC. Its protein product is CSARVADYGYTF. This chain connects TRBV20-1 to TRBJ1-2; D gene ambiguous. The V gene lost 3 bases and the J gene lost 3 bases, with 8 bases spanning the gap. CDR3 length equals 12 residues. Per germline, CDR1 DFQATT and CDR2 SNEGSKA (reference sequence).

In this sample, this clonotype turned up many times. The V and J genes are TRBV12-3 or TRBV12-4 and TRBJ2-1, with D uncertain. The CDR3 has 14 amino acids. Trimming removed 0 bases at V and 5 bases at J, with 8 bases between. CDR3 DNA: TGTGCCAGCAGTTTAGCTGGGGTTAACAATGAGCAGTTCTTC. This translates into CASSLAGVNNEQFF.

The chain is built from TRBV20-1 and TRBJ1-2; TRBD1 might be the D (5 bases). The V gene's germline CDR1 is DFQATT and CDR2 SNEGSKA (reference sequence). Trimming shortened V by 3 bases and J by 3 bases, and 11 bases separated the two germline ends. CDR3 length: 13 residues. The CDR3 DNA follows: TGCAGTGCTAGGGGGGGGGGGGACTATGGCTACACCTTC. It is translated as CSARGGGDYGYTF.

The CDR3 region has the DNA TGTGCCAGCAGCTTAAAGGTCGGGATTGGACAGGAGGGAAGGTACGAGCAGTACTTC. This sequence encodes CASSLKVGIGQEGRYEQYF. The J gene is TRBJ2-5, the V gene TRBV11-2; the D gene is possibly TRBD1 (7 bases). The J call may be mistaken, given a closer DNA end match to TRBJ2-7. The CDR3 runs to 19 residues. From germline, CDR1 is SGHAT and CDR2 FQNNGV.

The chain carries TRBV5-8 and TRBJ2-4; D may be TRBD1 (5 bases). The ends were cut back, 4 bases at V and 2 bases at J, with 16 bases in the middle. The CDR3 covers 16 residues. Germline CDR1 and CDR2: SGHTS and YDEGEE. The CDR3 is CASSPQGIEPKNIQYF. The CDR3 DNA reads TGTGCCAGCAGCCCCCAGGGTATTGAGCCCAAAAACATTCAGTACTTC. Full variable domain (outside the CDR3, taken from reference TRBV5-8 and TRBJ2-4): EAGVTQSPTHLIKTRGQQATLRCSPISGHTSVYWYQQALGLGLQFLLWYDEGEERNRGNFPPRFSGRQFPNYSSELNVNALELEDSALYLCASSPQGIEPKNIQYFGAGTRLSVL.

The rearrangement uses TRBV20-1 and TRBJ1-2; 11 bases are a match to TRBD1. With V trimmed by 3 bases and J by 7 bases, 10 bases remained unmatched. Germline CDR1 is DFQATT and CDR2 is SNEGSKA (reference sequence). The CDR3 has 15 amino acids. CDR3 sequence: CSASVRRTGGRGYTF. The CDR3 coding sequence is TGCAGTGCTAGTGTTCGTCGGACAGGGGGCCGTGGCTACACCTTC.

This clonotype was picked up a small number of times. The V call is TRBV7-9, the J call TRBJ2-3; D not certain. The CDR3 is made up of 14 amino acids. V lost 1 base to trimming and J lost 4 bases, with 9 bases between them. CDR1 is SEHNR, CDR2 FQNEAQ, per germline (reference sequence). The CDR3 DNA is TGTGCCAGCAGCTTAGGGACCCGCCCAGATACGCAGTATTTT. It is translated as CASSLGTRPDTQYF. The full variable domain, in which reference TRBV7-9 and TRBJ2-3 provide the parts outside the CDR3, is DTGVSQNPRHKITKRGQNVTFRCDPISEHNRLYWYRQTLGQGPEFLTYFQNEAQLEKSRLLSDRFSAERPKGSFSTLEIQRTEQGDSAMYLCASSLGTRPDTQYFGPGTRLTVL.

At least ten counts were recorded for this clonotype. CDR3 sequence (DNA): TGTGCCAGCAGCCACTCCTACGAGCAGTACTTC. This sequence encodes CASSHSYEQYF. This chain joins TRBV7-2 and TRBJ2-7; D is unresolved. CDR1 is SGHTA and CDR2 is FQGNSA in the germline V gene. V lost 5 bases and J 0 bases, leaving 2 bases between the germline ends. The CDR3 consists of 11 residues.

The V gene is TRBV6-5, the J gene TRBJ2-6; D assignment may be TRBD1 or TRBD2 (5 bases each). Trimming shortened V by 6 bases and J by 16 bases, and 34 bases separated the two germline ends. This CDR3 spans 18 amino acids. Germline CDR1 and CDR2: MNHEY and SVGAGI. The CDR3 coding sequence is TGTGCCAGCAGGGACTCCTTGCTTTCCCTCTCTGGGGCCAGCGTTCTGACTTTC. This codes for CASRDSLLSLSGASVLTF.

The chain uses TRBV9 and TRBJ2-7; possibly TRBD1 or TRBD2 for D (5 bases each). This CDR3 is 15 amino acids long. The ends were cut back, 0 bases at V and 2 bases at J, with 12 bases in the middle. Germline V lookup: CDR1 SGDLS, CDR2 YYNGEE. In DNA, the CDR3 is TGTGCCAGCAGCGTAGAGGCCGGGACCGCCTACGAGCAGTACTTC. It yields the protein CASSVEAGTAYEQYF. Full variable domain (remainder filled in from reference TRBV9 and TRBJ2-7): DSGVTQTPKHLITATGQRVTLRCSPRSGDLSVYWYQQSLDQGLQFLIQYYNGEERAKGNILERFSAQQFPDLHSELNLSSLELGDSALYFCASSVEAGTAYEQYFGPGTRLTVT.

A remark on this clonotype: As the CDR3 is not closed by the conserved phenylalanine or tryptophan, this likely results from a read error. The gene calls are TRBV7-2 and TRBJ1-2; the D gene is possibly TRBD1 (6 bases). The germline V gene encodes CDR1 SGHTA and CDR2 FQGNSA. The CDR3 length is 16 residues. V dropped 2 bases and J dropped 9 bases, with 22 bases sitting between them. Here the CDR3 DNA reads TGTGCCAGCAGCTTACTCGGGGGGGGGCAGGGAGGGAGCTACACCTCC. Translation: CASSLLGGGQGGSYTS.

As regards this clonotype: Germline is not matched at one junction end, which may reflect a read error. The J gene is TRBJ2-5, the V gene TRBV5-1, with TRBD1 identical over 7 bases. Germline V CDR1 and CDR2: SGHRS, YFSETQ. The CDR3 extends over 16 amino acids. CDR3 protein: CAGRDLWTGTQETQYF. CDR3 DNA: TGCGCCGGCAGGGACCTCTGGACAGGCACCCAAGAGACCCAGTACTTC. Complete variable domain (other parts from reference TRBV5-1 and TRBJ2-5): KAGVTQTPRYLIKTRGQQVTLSCSPISGHRSVSWYQQTPGQGLQFLFEYFSETQRNKGNFPGRFSGRQFSNSRSEMNVSTLELGDSALYLCAGRDLWTGTQETQYFGPGTRLLVL.

This clonotype has a single count. This sequence joins TRBV28 and TRBJ1-1, with a tentative D call TRBD1 (5 bases). CDR1 is MDHEN and CDR2 is SYDVKM in the germline V gene. Trimming took off 4 bases at V and 4 bases at J, with 16 bases between the two ends. The CDR3 runs to 15 residues. The CDR3 protein is CASSSLSTGGTEAFF. CDR3 nucleotides: TGTGCCAGCAGTTCATTATCAACCGGGGGCACTGAAGCTTTCTTT.